Listed below are T cell receptor beta chains from one sample, sequenced in a study of beta chain features in type 1 diabetes. Clones were sequenced by immunoSEQ multiplex PCR, and TCRdb holds only the in-frame ones, with some missing. The sample holds 350,000 to 400,000 clones, roughly 12% seen once. The sequenced sample consisted of naive CD4+ T cells from blood. The receptors stem from a woman younger than 30 with type 1 diabetes. Each CDR3 is given with its conserved first and last residue.

>TRBV7-2|TRBJ2-1
CASSSGLAGVNEQFF
>TRBV5-1|TRBJ1-4
CASAKGDNEKLFF
>TRBV30|TRBJ1-2
CAWSGGQTNYGYTF
>TRBV4-3|TRBJ1-1
CASSQEGGTEAFF
>TRBV5-4|TRBJ2-5
CASSFGIADSGETQYF
>TRBV14|TRBJ1-2
CASSEGNYGYTF
>TRBV4-3|TRBJ2-2
CASSQDGREPGELFF
>TRBV4-3|TRBJ1-6
CASSQDGTESSYNSPLHF
>TRBV29-1|TRBJ2-7
CSAGLGPSYEQYF
>TRBV7-9|TRBJ1-2
CASSSPAGLWEF
>TRBV28|TRBJ2-4
CASSTGSTAKNIQYF
>TRBV14|TRBJ2-4
CASSHGDRGIQYF
>TRBV5-4|TRBJ2-3
CASSLATGRSTDTQYF
>TRBV30|TRBJ1-5
CAWSRGGGQPQHF
>TRBV5-1|TRBJ1-6
CASSLVRQGMGALHF
>TRBV7-2|TRBJ2-7
CASSRLPSDYEQYF
>TRBV5-1|TRBJ2-7
CASSHGTGGAYEQYF
>TRBV14|TRBJ2-1
CASSPAGTSHNEQFF
>TRBV5-6|TRBJ2-7
CASSLISYEQYF
>TRBV20-1|TRBJ2-3
CSAGPGDTQYF
>TRBV6-5|TRBJ2-6
CASSGNTGANVLTF
>TRBV12-5|TRBJ1-5
CASGLGQGGQPQHF
>TRBV4-1|TRBJ2-1
CASSPTSGRRGSYNEQFF
>TRBV7-9|TRBJ1-2
CASRREGGYGYTF
>TRBV7-2|TRBJ2-7
CASSQGSSYEQYF
>TRBV28|TRBJ2-2
CASSPPGHMNTGELFF
>TRBV29-1|TRBJ1-4
CSVGASGGNEKLFF
>TRBV10-3|TRBJ1-1
CAISEGQVGNTEAFF
>TRBV7-2|TRBJ2-3
CASSVGGILADTQYF
>TRBV4-2|TRBJ1-4
CASSQEATNEKLFF
>TRBV28|TRBJ2-7
CASTSRDRVSSEQYF
>TRBV5-1|TRBJ2-7
CASSFSQQTYEQYF
>TRBV15|TRBJ2-7
CATGGQPPYEQYF
>TRBV25-1|TRBJ1-5
CASSETGISQPQHF
>TRBV7-3|TRBJ2-1
CASSLLAGRPYNEQFF
>TRBV7-2|TRBJ2-3
CASILLTQDTQYF
>TRBV11-2|TRBJ2-2
CASSLSVRTANTGELFF
>TRBV7-9|TRBJ2-1
CASAGGDRYYNEQFF
>TRBV7-9|TRBJ1-5
CASSFTGDQPQHF
>TRBV7-9|TRBJ2-1
CASRPGTPKENEQFF
>TRBV7-9|TRBJ1-1
CASSYAGNMGTEAFF
>TRBV6-5|TRBJ2-4
CASSYGRLAKNIQYF
>TRBV19|TRBJ2-5
CASSWGDQETQYF
>TRBV21-1|TRBJ2-3
CASSTTDPQGDTQYF
>TRBV6-5|TRBJ1-1
CASIKETEAFF
>TRBV5-1|TRBJ2-7
CASSSDTGTTYEQYF
>TRBV28|TRBJ2-6
CASSRQGLTSGANVLTF
>TRBV7-2|TRBJ1-2
CASSSQGGTAYGYTF
>TRBV5-1|TRBJ2-7
CASSIDRSYEQYF
>TRBV11-3|TRBJ2-2
CASSPMGGRNTGELFF
>TRBV2|TRBJ1-4
CASSESHKKLFF
>TRBV15|TRBJ2-5
CATSPPSVRETQYF